One and the same sample provided the 4 T cell receptor beta chains below, sequenced in a study of cytomegalovirus exposure and HLA in healthy donors. Both 60 Vbeta primers and 13 Jbeta primers went into the PCR. This table comes from immunoSEQ multiplex PCR, and its TCRdb copy is limited to in-frame clones, with some not included. The repertoire holds 120,000 to 150,000 clones, with around two thirds as singletons. The sample consisted of PBMCs. The receptors shown here come from a woman aged 18-29 years in good health and CMV-seronegative.

The chain has TRBV4-1 and TRBJ2-6, with 9 bases aligning to TRBD1. The CDR3 length is 18 residues. V dropped 0 bases and J dropped 2; count of bases not matched to a gene: 5. Germline CDR1 reads MGHRA; CDR2 reads YSYEKL. The CDR3: CASSQDNNRGPGANVLTF. For the CDR3, the DNA is TGCGCCAGCAGCCAAGATAACAACAGGGGGCCTGGGGCCAACGTCCTGACTTTC.

The V gene is TRBV4-3, the J gene TRBJ1-1, with D perhaps TRBD1 (5 bases). With 0 bases removed from V and 4 bases from J, the gap between germline ends came to 12 bases. CDR3 size: 15 residues. In germline, CDR1 is LGHNA, CDR2 YSLEER. DNA of the CDR3: TGCGCCAGCAGCCAAGATCTAACCAGGGCCACTGAAGCTTTCTTT. Translated: CASSQDLTRATEAFF.

This clone has more than one count but fewer than ten. The chain uses TRBV4-1 and TRBJ1-6; no clear D. V lost 7 bases to trimming and J lost 4 bases, with 14 bases between them. The germline V gene encodes CDR1 MGHRA and CDR2 YSYEKL. This CDR3 has 15 residues. CDR3 residues: CASNEGLTYNSPLHF. Written as DNA, the CDR3 is TGCGCCAGCAACGAGGGCCTCACGTATAATTCACCCCTCCACTTT.

The V gene is TRBV5-1, the J gene TRBJ2-5; the match to TRBD1 covers 9 bases. The DNA end favors TRBJ2-7, so the J call may be wrong. The CDR3 is 15 amino acids. Germline V gene lookup returns CDR1 SGHRS and CDR2 YFSETQ. CDR3 in amino acids: CASSLRTGGTYEQYF. The CDR3 nucleotides read TGCGCCAGCAGCCTACGTACAGGGGGCACCTACGAGCAGTACTTC.